A single sample is the source of the 8 T cell receptor beta chains below, sequenced in a study of post-analysis software for immune sequencing data. Study conclusions and caveats: Included in a set of about five TRBV segments more frequent in patients than controls were TRBV5-6, TRBV5-1 and TRBV20-1.

No antigen is known for these receptors. Tagging with unique molecular identifiers was a feature of the TCR beta cDNA libraries. One entry per CDR3 protein, called by TCRdb with MiXCR from the PCR reads. This sample has approximately 770,000 distinct CDR3 sequences, with roughly 46% found just once. The sample comprised blood. These receptors originate from a girl between 5 and 17 years old with multiple sclerosis.

This clonotype is a singleton in its sample. The gene calls are TRBV6-5 and TRBJ2-3; D might be TRBD2 (6 bases). Trimming cost V 0 bases and J 2 bases, with 12 bases left between them. The CDR3 is 16 residues long. Germline V gene data show CDR1 as MNHEY and CDR2 as SVGAGI. This CDR3 reads CASSYSGAGLTDTQYF. CDR3 in DNA: TGTGCCAGCAGTTACTCGGGAGCGGGCCTCACAGATACGCAGTATTTT.

This clonotype has more than one count but fewer than ten. The chain is built from TRBV9 and TRBJ2-7; TRBD1 matches at 7 bases. The CDR3 has 14 amino acids. The germline CDR1 and CDR2 sequences are SGDLS and YYNGEE. The junction had 10 bases not matched to a gene; V was cut back by 4 bases and J by 6 bases. CDR3 sequence: CASSFRQGAGEQYF. CDR3 coding DNA: TGTGCCAGCAGCTTCAGACAGGGCGCGGGCGAGCAGTACTTC.

The table lists this clonotype with a few counts. This chain joins TRBV10-3 and TRBJ2-4; D is possibly TRBD2 (5 bases). The last part of the DNA fits TRBJ2-7 better; the J call may be wrong. CDR3 size: 11 residues. Germline V lookup: CDR1 ENHRY, CDR2 SYGVKD. The CDR3 nucleotides read TGTGCCATCGGTCTAGCCGACGAGCAGTACTTC. It yields the protein CAIGLADEQYF.

This clonotype was seen only once. The J gene is TRBJ1-2, the V gene TRBV29-1; 7 nucleotides line up with TRBD1. V shed 5 bases, J shed 4 bases, and the junction held 7 bases outside the gene matches. The CDR3 totals 13 residues. CDR1 is SQVTM, CDR2 ANQGSEA, per germline. This chain's CDR3 is CSVQLYRGYGYTF. The CDR3 DNA follows: TGCAGCGTTCAGCTATACAGGGGCTATGGCTACACCTTC.

Written as DNA, the CDR3 is TGTGCCAGCAGGGGAGCTAATCCCAATGAGCAGTTCTTC. It translates to CASRGANPNEQFF. The chain combines TRBV28 with TRBJ2-1; a possible D gene is TRBD2 (5 bases). This CDR3 contains 13 residues. Trimming took 6 bases from V and 6 from J, leaving 12 bases between them. Per germline, CDR1 MDHEN and CDR2 SYDVKM.

The gene calls are TRBV5-1 and TRBJ1-5; D is undetermined. The CDR3 length is 10 residues. Germline V gene lookup returns CDR1 SGHRS and CDR2 YFSETQ. V was shortened by 6 bases and J by 7 bases, with 5 bases between the two germline ends. The CDR3 DNA is TGCGCCAGCAACGGACAGCCCCAGCATTTT. It is translated as CASNGQPQHF. Variable domain in full (rest from reference TRBV5-1 and TRBJ1-5): KAGVTQTPRYLIKTRGQQVTLSCSPISGHRSVSWYQQTPGQGLQFLFEYFSETQRNKGNFPGRFSGRQFSNSRSEMNVSTLELGDSALYLCASNGQPQHFGDGTRLSIL.

This chain uses TRBV20-1 with TRBJ2-7, with 9 bases lining up with TRBD2. Trimming took 6 bases from V and 0 from J; bases not matched to a gene: 6. The germline V gene encodes CDR1 DFQATT and CDR2 SNEGSKA (reference sequence). The CDR3 consists of 14 residues. The CDR3 reads CSAGLSGSSYEQYF. The CDR3 DNA follows: TGCAGTGCCGGCCTTAGCGGGAGCTCCTACGAGCAGTACTTC.

The sample holds one count of this clonotype. This chain uses TRBV28 with TRBJ2-1; the match to TRBD2 covers 10 bases. The CDR3 is 16 residues long. V trimming: 4 bases; J trimming: 8 bases; junction bases outside the gene matches: 11. Germline values: CDR1 MDHEN, CDR2 SYDVKM. The CDR3 DNA is TGTGCCAGCAGTTCCCTAGCGGGAGAATTGAGCGATGAGCAGTTCTTC. Residues: CASSSLAGELSDEQFF.